Following are 2 T cell receptor beta chains from one sample sequenced in a study of cytotoxic CD8 clonotypes in ibrutinib-treated CLL. Method: immunoSEQ multiplex PCR; TCRdb's copy keeps in-frame clones and lacks some. The sample gives roughly 250,000 clones, roughly 74% of which show up once; 15% is in the top ten. The sequenced sample was PBMCs, obtained after 24 months of ibrutinib treatment. The receptors shown here come from a human donor with chronic lymphocytic leukemia.

The V and J genes are TRBV28 and TRBJ1-5; the match to TRBD1 covers 7 bases. The CDR3 consists of 12 residues. V shed 10 bases, J shed 6 bases, and the junction held 6 bases outside the gene matches. Per germline, CDR1 MDHEN and CDR2 SYDVKM. The CDR3: CATTGAGQPQHF. The CDR3 nucleotides are TGTGCCACCACAGGGGCAGGTCAGCCCCAGCATTTT.

This sequence joins TRBV5-6 and TRBJ2-7, with D perhaps matching TRBD2 (5 bases). This CDR3 contains 15 residues. CDR1 SGHDT and CDR2 YYEEEE come from the germline V gene. The V and J ends lost 0 bases and 4 bases respectively, with 14 bases between them. The CDR3 loop is CASSLVVDGGYEQYF. CDR3 coding DNA: TGTGCCAGCAGCTTGGTCGTGGACGGCGGGTACGAGCAGTACTTC.